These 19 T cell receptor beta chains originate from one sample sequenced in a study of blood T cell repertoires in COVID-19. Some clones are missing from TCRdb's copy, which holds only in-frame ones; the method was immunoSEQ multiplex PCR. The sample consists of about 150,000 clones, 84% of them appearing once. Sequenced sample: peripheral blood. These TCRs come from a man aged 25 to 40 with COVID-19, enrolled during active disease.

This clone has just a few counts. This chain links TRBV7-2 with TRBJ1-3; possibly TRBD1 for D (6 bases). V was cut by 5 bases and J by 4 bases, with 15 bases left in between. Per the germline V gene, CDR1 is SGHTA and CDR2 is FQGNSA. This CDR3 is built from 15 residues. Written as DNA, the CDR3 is TGTGCCAGCAGCGTGGGGGGGGCGGCGGGAAACACCATATATTTT. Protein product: CASSVGGAAGNTIYF. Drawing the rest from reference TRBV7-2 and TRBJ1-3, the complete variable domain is GAGVSQSPSNKVTEKGKDVELRCDPISGHTALYWYRQSLGQGLEFLIYFQGNSAPDKSGLPSDRFSAERTGGSVSTLTIQRTQQEDSAVYLCASSVGGAAGNTIYFGEGSWLTVV.

The CDR3 region is CASSLAVLSGYTF. The CDR3 DNA reads TGTGCCAGCAGCTTGGCCGTCTTGAGTGGCTACACCTTC. The J gene is TRBJ1-2, the V gene TRBV5-4; D ambiguous. The CDR3 consists of 13 residues. The germline V and J ends were trimmed by 0 bases and 7 bases, with 10 bases remaining between them. Germline loops: CDR1 SGHNT, CDR2 YYREEE (reference sequence).

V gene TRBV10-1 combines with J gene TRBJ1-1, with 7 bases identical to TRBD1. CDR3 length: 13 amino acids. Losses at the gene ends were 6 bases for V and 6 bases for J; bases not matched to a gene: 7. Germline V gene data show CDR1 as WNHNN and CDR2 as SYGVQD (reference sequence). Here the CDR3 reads CASSPRGQAEAFF. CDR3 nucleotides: TGCGCCAGCAGCCCAAGGGGGCAGGCTGAAGCTTTCTTT.

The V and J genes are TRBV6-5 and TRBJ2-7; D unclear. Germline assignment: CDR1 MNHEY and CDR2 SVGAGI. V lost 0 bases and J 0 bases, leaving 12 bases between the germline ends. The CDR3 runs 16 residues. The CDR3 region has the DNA TGTGCCAGCAGTTACTCGCGTAGGTCAGGCTCCTACGAGCAGTACTTC. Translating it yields CASSYSRRSGSYEQYF.

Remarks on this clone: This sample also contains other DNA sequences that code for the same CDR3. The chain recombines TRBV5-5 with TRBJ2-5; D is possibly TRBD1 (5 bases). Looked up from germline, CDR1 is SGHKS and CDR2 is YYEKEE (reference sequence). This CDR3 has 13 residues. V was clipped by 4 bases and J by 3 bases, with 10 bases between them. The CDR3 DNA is TGTGCCAGCAGCCAGGGTTTGGAAGAGACCCAGTACTTC. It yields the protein CASSQGLEETQYF.

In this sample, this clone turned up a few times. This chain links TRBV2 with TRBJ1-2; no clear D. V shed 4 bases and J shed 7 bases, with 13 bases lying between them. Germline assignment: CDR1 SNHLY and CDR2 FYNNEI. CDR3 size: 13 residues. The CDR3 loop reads CASSVGSPAGYTF. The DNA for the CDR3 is TGTGCCAGCAGTGTGGGCAGCCCGGCTGGCTACACCTTC.

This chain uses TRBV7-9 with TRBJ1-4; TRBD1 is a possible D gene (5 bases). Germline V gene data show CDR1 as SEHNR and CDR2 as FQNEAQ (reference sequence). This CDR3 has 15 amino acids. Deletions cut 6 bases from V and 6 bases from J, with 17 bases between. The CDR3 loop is CASSSQGREDEKLFF. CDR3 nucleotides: TGTGCCAGCAGTTCGCAGGGCAGGGAGGATGAAAAACTGTTTTTT.

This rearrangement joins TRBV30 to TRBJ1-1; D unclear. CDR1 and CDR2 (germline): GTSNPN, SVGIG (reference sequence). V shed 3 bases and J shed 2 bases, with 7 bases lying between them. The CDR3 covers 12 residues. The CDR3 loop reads CAWRALNTEAFF. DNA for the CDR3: TGTGCCTGGAGGGCATTAAACACTGAAGCTTTCTTT.

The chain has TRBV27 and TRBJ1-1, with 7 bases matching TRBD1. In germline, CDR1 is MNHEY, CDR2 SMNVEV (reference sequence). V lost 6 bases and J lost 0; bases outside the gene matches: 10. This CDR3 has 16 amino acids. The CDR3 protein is CASSRVPQGVNTEAFF. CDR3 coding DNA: TGTGCCAGCAGCCGAGTCCCCCAGGGGGTGAACACTGAAGCTTTCTTT.

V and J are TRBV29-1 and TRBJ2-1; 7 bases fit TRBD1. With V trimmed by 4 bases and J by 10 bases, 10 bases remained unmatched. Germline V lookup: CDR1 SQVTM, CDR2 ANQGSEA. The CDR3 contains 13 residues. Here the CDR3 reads CSVAGQDLREQFF. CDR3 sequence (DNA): TGCAGCGTTGCCGGACAGGATCTTCGCGAGCAGTTCTTC.

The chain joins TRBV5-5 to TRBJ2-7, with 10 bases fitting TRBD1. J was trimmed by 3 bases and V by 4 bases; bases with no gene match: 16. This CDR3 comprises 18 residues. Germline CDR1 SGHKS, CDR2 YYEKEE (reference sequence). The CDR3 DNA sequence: TGTGCCAGCAGCGCAACCGACCTACCCGGGACAGGGGACTACGAGCAGTACTTC. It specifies CASSATDLPGTGDYEQYF.

The DNA of the CDR3 is TGTGCCAGCTCACCAACAGGGACGGCTGGAAACACCATATATTTT. As protein: CASSPTGTAGNTIYF. The rearrangement links TRBV18 to TRBJ1-3; TRBD1 might be the D (6 bases). Germline CDR1 reads KGHSH; CDR2 reads LQKENI. Trimming stripped 2 bases from V and 2 bases from J, with 10 bases between. There are 15 residues in the CDR3.

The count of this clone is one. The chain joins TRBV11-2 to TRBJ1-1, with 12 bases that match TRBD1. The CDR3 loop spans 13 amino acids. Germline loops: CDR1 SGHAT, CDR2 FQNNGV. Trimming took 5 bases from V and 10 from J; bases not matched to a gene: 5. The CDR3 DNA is TGTGCCAGCAGCAGGGGACAGGGGGCGGGAGCTTTCTTT. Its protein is CASSRGQGAGAFF.

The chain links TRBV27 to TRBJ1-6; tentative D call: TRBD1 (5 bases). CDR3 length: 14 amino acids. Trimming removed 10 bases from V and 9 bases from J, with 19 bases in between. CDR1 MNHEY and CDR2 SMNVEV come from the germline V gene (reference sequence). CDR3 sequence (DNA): TGTGCCACCTCGCCCGAATCAGGGATTTCACCCCTCCACTTT. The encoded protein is CATSPESGISPLHF.

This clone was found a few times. CDR3 DNA sequence: TGTGCCAGCAGTGAATATCTGGACAGGGTGAATCAGCCCCAGCATTTT. Protein sequence: CASSEYLDRVNQPQHF. The chain carries TRBV6-1 and TRBJ1-5, with 8 bases aligning to TRBD1. The CDR3 loop spans 16 amino acids. The germline CDR1 and CDR2 sequences are MNHNS and SASEGT. J was trimmed by 4 bases and V by 2 bases; bases with no gene match: 7.

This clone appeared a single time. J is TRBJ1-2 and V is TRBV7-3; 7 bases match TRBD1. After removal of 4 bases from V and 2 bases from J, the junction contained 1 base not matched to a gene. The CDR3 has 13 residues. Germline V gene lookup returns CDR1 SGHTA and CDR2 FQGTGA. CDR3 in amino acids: CASSSGQNYGYTF. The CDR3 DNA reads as TGTGCCAGCAGCTCGGGACAGAACTATGGCTACACCTTC.

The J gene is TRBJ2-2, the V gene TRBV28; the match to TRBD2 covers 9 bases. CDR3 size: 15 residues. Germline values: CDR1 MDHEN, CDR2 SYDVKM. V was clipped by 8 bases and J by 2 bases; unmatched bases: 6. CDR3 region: CASAGGRDNTGELFF. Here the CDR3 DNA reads TGTGCCAGCGCAGGCGGGAGGGATAACACCGGGGAGCTGTTTTTT.

This chain's CDR3 is CASSYGWAGSYNEQFF. CDR3 nucleotide sequence: TGTGCCAGCAGTTATGGTTGGGCTGGCTCCTACAATGAGCAGTTCTTC. This chain links TRBV6-5 with TRBJ2-1; no firm D call. This CDR3 spans 16 amino acids. CDR1 and CDR2 from the germline V gene are MNHEY and SVGAGI. V shed 3 bases and J shed 0 bases, with 12 bases lying between them.

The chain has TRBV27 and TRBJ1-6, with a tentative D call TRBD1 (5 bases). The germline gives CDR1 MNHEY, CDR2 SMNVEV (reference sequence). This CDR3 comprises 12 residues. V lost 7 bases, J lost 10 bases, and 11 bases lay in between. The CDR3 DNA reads TGTGCCAGCAAGCAGGGAGGATCACCCCTCCACTTT. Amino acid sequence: CASKQGGSPLHF.